This TCR beta chain derives from a study of T cells in Graves' hyperthyroidism and ophthalmopathy. The wider study: Staff took peripheral blood when the initial diagnosis was made, before any treatment began. Points from the study as a whole: In the analysis, a 13 V-J model separated ophthalmopathy from stable hyperthyroidism.

The authors took PBMCs from roughly 10 ml fresh peripheral blood. On this clonotype itself: Its specificity is not known. Because the CDR3 is missing its conserved closing phenylalanine or tryptophan, this is likely a read error. Because the CDR3's place on the DNA is in doubt, the DNA is left out and the CDR3 is given as listed by TCRdb.

The CDR3 is 8 residues long, ends included. Germline values: CDR1 MNHEY, CDR2 SVGEGT. RNA transcripts provided the source from which TCR beta CDR3 regions were amplified. HTBI primers were the set used in a first-round RT-PCR of the TCR CDR3. MiXCR was run by TCRdb on the multiplex PCR reads, yielding one entry per CDR3 protein. The table shows about 350,000 distinct CDR3 sequences, with 15% to 20% occurring only once. Sequences were obtained from blood. The chain is built from TRBV6-2 or TRBV6-3 and TRBJ2-7; the D call in the table, TRBD2, was not verified against the DNA. The sequence derives from a woman in her forties with Graves' ophthalmopathy. The CDR3 spells CASTGLAG.